The rows below give T cell receptor beta chains drawn from one sample of a study of control samples from healthy donors and cancer patients. The protocol was immunoSEQ multiplex PCR, while the TCRdb copy is restricted to in-frame clones and leaves out a portion. The data contain around 120,000 clones, more than 75% of them singletons. The sample taken for sequencing was blood. These receptor sequences come from a woman in her 70s in good health. CDR3s include the opening cysteine and the closing phenylalanine or tryptophan. The D gene is left open where the match is weak. Clone sizes are given selectively: once, few, many, or a class where the clone is expanded.

V,J,size,D,DNA,CDR3
TRBV25-1,TRBJ1-2,NA,NA,TGTGCCAGCTCCGCAGGGGAGCGGTATGGCTACACCTTC,CASSAGERYGYTF
TRBV19,TRBJ2-6,NA,NA,TGTGCCAGTAACCCCCTGGACGGAGGCTCTGGGGCCAACGTCCTGACTTTC,CASNPLDGGSGANVLTF
TRBV3-1/TRBV3-2,TRBJ1-2,NA,NA,TGTGCCAGCAGCCAAGAACGAGGGATTGGTGGCTACACCTTC,CASSQERGIGGYTF
TRBV3-1/TRBV3-2,TRBJ2-5,NA,TRBD2,TGTGCCAGCAGCTATACGACTAGCGGGGCGGAGACCCAGTACTTC,CASSYTTSGAETQYF
TRBV27,TRBJ1-6,NA,NA,TGTGCCAGCAGGCTTGCGCTGACAGGCGGTTCACCCCTCCACTTT,CASRLALTGGSPLHF
TRBV7-3,TRBJ2-3,few,TRBD2,TGTGCCAGCAGCTCCCTAGCGGGGGGAGATACGCAGTATTTT,CASSSLAGGDTQYF
TRBV5-6,TRBJ1-1,NA,NA,TGTGCCAGCAGCTTGGCCTCGAACACTGAAGCTTTCTTT,CASSLASNTEAFF
TRBV6-5,TRBJ1-2,NA,TRBD1,TGTGCCAGCAGCCCGGGGACAGGGGGTGGCTACACCTTC,CASSPGTGGGYTF
TRBV24-1,TRBJ2-7,NA,NA,TGTGCCACCAGTGATTTGGGAACAGGGAACGAGCAGTACTTC,CATSDLGTGNEQYF
TRBV11-1,TRBJ2-3,NA,NA,TGTGCCAGCAGGCCCGGACAAGGCACAGATACGCAGTATTTT,CASRPGQGTDTQYF
TRBV4-3,TRBJ1-4,NA,NA,TGCGCCAGCAGCCGAATATGGGACACTAATGAAAAACTGTTTTTT,CASSRIWDTNEKLFF
TRBV14,TRBJ1-6,NA,NA,TGTGCCAGCAGCCCCGGGACCTATAATTCACCCCTCCACTTT,CASSPGTYNSPLHF
TRBV4-2,TRBJ1-2,NA,NA,TGTGCCAGCAGCGCGCACAAAAATGAAGCGAACAACTATGGCTACACCTTC,CASSAHKNEANNYGYTF
TRBV7-3,TRBJ1-6,NA,TRBD1,TGTGCCAGCAGTGTCAGGGGGCCGGTGGGTTCACCCCTCCACTTT,CASSVRGPVGSPLHF
TRBV27,TRBJ2-1,NA,TRBD2,TGTGCCAGCAGTTTTGAGTGGGGACTAGCGGGGGCCTACAATGAGCAGTTCTTC,CASSFEWGLAGAYNEQFF
TRBV18,TRBJ2-3,NA,NA,TGTGCCAGCTCACCCCAGCGAGATACGCAGTATTTT,CASSPQRDTQYF
TRBV19,TRBJ1-2,NA,NA,TGTGCCAGTACATACCGAGGAGGCTACACCTTC,CASTYRGGYTF
TRBV4-1,TRBJ2-2,few,TRBD2,TGCGCCAGCAGTCCTAGCGGGGGGGCTCACGGGGAGCTGTTTTTT,CASSPSGGAHGELFF
TRBV4-2,TRBJ1-6,NA,NA,TGTGCCAGCAGCCAACAGGGGACGAATTCACCCCTCCACTTT,CASSQQGTNSPLHF
TRBV19,TRBJ2-1,NA,NA,TGTGCCAGTAGTACCACCTACGGACAGCCCAATGAGCAGTTCTTC,CASSTTYGQPNEQFF
TRBV6-6,TRBJ2-1,once,TRBD2,TGTGCCAGCAATACGGGACTAGCGGACAATGAGCAGTTCTTC,CASNTGLADNEQFF
TRBV10-3,TRBJ2-1,NA,TRBD1,TGTGCCATCAGTGAGAGGACAGGGGGGAACTCCTACAATGAGCAGTTCTTC,CAISERTGGNSYNEQFF
TRBV27,TRBJ1-2,NA,NA,TGTGCCAGCAGTTTTTCCGGGGGTTTGGCTGGCTACACCTTC,CASSFSGGLAGYTF
TRBV21-1,TRBJ2-3,NA,NA,TGTGCCAGCAGCAACGGACAGTCCACAGATACGCAGTATTTT,CASSNGQSTDTQYF
TRBV2,TRBJ2-5,NA,TRBD2,TGTGCCAGCAGTGATATTAGCGGGGGAGAGACCCAGTACTTC,CASSDISGGETQYF
TRBV9,TRBJ2-7,NA,NA,TGTGCCAGCAGCGTAGGGACTAATTCCTACGAGCAGTACTTC,CASSVGTNSYEQYF
TRBV14,TRBJ2-5,NA,NA,TGTGCCAGCAGCCGCGGGAATCAAGAGACCCAGTACTTC,CASSRGNQETQYF